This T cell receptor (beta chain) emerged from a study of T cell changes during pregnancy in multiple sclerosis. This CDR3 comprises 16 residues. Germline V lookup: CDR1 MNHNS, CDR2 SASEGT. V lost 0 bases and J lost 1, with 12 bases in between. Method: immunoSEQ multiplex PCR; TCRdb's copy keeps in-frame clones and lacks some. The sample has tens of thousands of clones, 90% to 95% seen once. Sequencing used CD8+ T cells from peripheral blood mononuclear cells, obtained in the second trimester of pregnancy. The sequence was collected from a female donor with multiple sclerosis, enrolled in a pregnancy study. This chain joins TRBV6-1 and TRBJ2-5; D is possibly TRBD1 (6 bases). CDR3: CASSEAVSGAQETQYF. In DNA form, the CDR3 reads TGTGCCAGCAGTGAAGCGGTCTCAGGGGCCCAAGAGACCCAGTACTTC.